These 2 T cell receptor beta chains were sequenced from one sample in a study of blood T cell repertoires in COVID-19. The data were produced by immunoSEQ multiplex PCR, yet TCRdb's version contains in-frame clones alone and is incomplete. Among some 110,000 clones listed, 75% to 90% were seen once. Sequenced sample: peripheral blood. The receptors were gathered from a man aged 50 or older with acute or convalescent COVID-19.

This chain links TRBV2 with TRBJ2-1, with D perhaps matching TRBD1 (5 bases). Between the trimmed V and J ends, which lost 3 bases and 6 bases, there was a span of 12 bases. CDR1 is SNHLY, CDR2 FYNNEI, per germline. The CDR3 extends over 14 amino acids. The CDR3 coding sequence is TGTGCCAGCAGTGAGATAACAGGTTCCAATGAGCAGTTCTTC. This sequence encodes CASSEITGSNEQFF.

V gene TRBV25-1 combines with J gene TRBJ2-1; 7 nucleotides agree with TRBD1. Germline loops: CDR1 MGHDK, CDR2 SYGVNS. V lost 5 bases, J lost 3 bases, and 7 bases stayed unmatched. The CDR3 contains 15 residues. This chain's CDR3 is CASSQTGIVYNEQFF. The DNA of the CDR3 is TGTGCCAGCAGTCAGACAGGGATAGTCTACAATGAGCAGTTCTTC.